This is a list of T cell receptor beta chains from one sample in a study of metastatic and nonmetastatic thyroid tumors. Using MiXCR, TCRdb reanalyzed the PCR reads. The sample lists roughly 13,000 clones, 27% seen once, with 15% to 20% in the top ten. The sequenced material came from tumor tissue. These receptors were obtained from a female donor with papillary thyroid cancer or a benign thyroid nodule (not recorded which). Some clones in this sample may be carry-over from other donors' samples. Both conserved end residues are part of each CDR3. D genes are given only for firm matches. Not every row has a clone size; where given, it reads once, few, many or a size class.

j_call v_call clone_size cdr3_length d_call cdr3_nt cdr3_aa
TRBJ2-2 TRBV12-5 many 18 . TGTGCTAGTGCCGCAGATCAATGGGGTAGCACGAACACCGGGGAGCTGTTTTTT CASAADQWGSTNTGELFF
TRBJ1-1 TRBV9 . 13 . TGTGCCAGCAGCGCGACAGCTAACACTGAAGCTTTCTTT CASSATANTEAFF
TRBJ2-1 TRBV20-1 few 14 TRBD2 TGCAGTGCTGATAGCGGGAGCAGATACAATGAGCAGTTCTTC CSADSGSRYNEQFF
TRBJ2-1 TRBV19 few 14 . TGTGCCAGTAAATCCGGGACTGGCTACAATGAGCAGTTCTTC CASKSGTGYNEQFF
TRBJ2-7 TRBV7-2 . 14 . TGTGCCAGCAGCTCAGGCAGGGGGGGCTACGAGCAGTACTTC CASSSGRGGYEQYF
TRBJ1-1 TRBV19 many 15 . TGTGCCAGTAGTATTGCCCGGATGGTTGGGACTGAAGCTTTCTTT CASSIARMVGTEAFF
TRBJ1-3 TRBV18 once 17 TRBD1 TGTGCCAGCTCACGCTCCGGGACAGGGGAGGCTGGAAACACCATATATTTT CASSRSGTGEAGNTIYF
TRBJ1-1 TRBV5-6 many 17 TRBD1 TGTGCCAGCAGCTTGGAATACTCGGGACAGCTGAACACTGAAGCTTTCTTT CASSLEYSGQLNTEAFF
TRBJ2-7 TRBV7-9 many 16 TRBD2 TGTGCCAGCAGCTTATACGGGGGAGGGACCCCCCTCGAGCAGTACTTC CASSLYGGGTPLEQYF
TRBJ1-1 TRBV7-9 . 13 . TGTGCCAGCACCCGGCGGGGCACCACTGAAGCTTTCTTT CASTRRGTTEAFF
TRBJ2-7 TRBV4-1 . 19 TRBD2 TGCGCCAGCAGCCAAGATCTGCGTGCCTTAGCGGGAGGGCGCTTCGAGCAGTACTTC CASSQDLRALAGGRFEQYF
TRBJ2-5 TRBV7-7 many 13 . TGTGCTAGCAGCTTAAGGGGGCAAGAGACCCAGTACTTC CASSLRGQETQYF
TRBJ1-2 TRBV20-1 large 16 TRBD1 TGCAGTGCTAGAGTTACTAGACAGGGAGCGATCTATGGCTACACCTTC CSARVTRQGAIYGYTF
TRBJ2-3 TRBV5-1 . 16 . TGCGCCAGCAGCTTGGAGGGAAGGACTAGCACAGATACGCAGTATTTT CASSLEGRTSTDTQYF